This TCR beta chain was recovered during a study of blood T cell repertoires in COVID-19. Participants were placed into cohorts based on the clinical history they reported. Profiled with immunoSEQ multiplex PCR; TCRdb holds only in-frame clones, not every one. The data contain roughly 180,000 clones, over 80% of them singletons. The CDR3 spans 13 residues. CDR1 is SEHNR and CDR2 is FQNEAQ in the germline V gene (reference sequence). V gave up 5 bases and J gave up 8 bases, with 15 bases separating them. The specimen sequenced was PBMCs or T cells enriched from blood (not recorded which). This TCR was recovered from a woman in her sixties or seventies who had recovered from COVID-19. The chain couples TRBV7-9 to TRBJ1-2; D is undetermined. The CDR3 sequence is CASSRGPPGGYTF. CDR3 coding DNA: TGTGCCAGCAGCCGAGGGCCCCCGGGGGGCTACACCTTC.